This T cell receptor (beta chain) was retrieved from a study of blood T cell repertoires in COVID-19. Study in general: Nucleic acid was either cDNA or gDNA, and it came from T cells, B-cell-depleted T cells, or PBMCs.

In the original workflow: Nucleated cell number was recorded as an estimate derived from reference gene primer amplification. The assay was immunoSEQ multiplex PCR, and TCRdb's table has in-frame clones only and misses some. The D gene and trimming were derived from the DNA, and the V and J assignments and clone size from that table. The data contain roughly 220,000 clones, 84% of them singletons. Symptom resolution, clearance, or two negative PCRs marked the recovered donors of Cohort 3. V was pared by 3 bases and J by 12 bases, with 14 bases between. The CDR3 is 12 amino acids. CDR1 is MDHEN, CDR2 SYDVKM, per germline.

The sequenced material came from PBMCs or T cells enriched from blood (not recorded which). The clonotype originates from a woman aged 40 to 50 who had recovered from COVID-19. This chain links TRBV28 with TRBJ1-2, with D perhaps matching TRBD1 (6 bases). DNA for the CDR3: TGTGCCAGCAGTTTGAGAAGGGGGTGGCACACCTTC. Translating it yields CASSLRRGWHTF.